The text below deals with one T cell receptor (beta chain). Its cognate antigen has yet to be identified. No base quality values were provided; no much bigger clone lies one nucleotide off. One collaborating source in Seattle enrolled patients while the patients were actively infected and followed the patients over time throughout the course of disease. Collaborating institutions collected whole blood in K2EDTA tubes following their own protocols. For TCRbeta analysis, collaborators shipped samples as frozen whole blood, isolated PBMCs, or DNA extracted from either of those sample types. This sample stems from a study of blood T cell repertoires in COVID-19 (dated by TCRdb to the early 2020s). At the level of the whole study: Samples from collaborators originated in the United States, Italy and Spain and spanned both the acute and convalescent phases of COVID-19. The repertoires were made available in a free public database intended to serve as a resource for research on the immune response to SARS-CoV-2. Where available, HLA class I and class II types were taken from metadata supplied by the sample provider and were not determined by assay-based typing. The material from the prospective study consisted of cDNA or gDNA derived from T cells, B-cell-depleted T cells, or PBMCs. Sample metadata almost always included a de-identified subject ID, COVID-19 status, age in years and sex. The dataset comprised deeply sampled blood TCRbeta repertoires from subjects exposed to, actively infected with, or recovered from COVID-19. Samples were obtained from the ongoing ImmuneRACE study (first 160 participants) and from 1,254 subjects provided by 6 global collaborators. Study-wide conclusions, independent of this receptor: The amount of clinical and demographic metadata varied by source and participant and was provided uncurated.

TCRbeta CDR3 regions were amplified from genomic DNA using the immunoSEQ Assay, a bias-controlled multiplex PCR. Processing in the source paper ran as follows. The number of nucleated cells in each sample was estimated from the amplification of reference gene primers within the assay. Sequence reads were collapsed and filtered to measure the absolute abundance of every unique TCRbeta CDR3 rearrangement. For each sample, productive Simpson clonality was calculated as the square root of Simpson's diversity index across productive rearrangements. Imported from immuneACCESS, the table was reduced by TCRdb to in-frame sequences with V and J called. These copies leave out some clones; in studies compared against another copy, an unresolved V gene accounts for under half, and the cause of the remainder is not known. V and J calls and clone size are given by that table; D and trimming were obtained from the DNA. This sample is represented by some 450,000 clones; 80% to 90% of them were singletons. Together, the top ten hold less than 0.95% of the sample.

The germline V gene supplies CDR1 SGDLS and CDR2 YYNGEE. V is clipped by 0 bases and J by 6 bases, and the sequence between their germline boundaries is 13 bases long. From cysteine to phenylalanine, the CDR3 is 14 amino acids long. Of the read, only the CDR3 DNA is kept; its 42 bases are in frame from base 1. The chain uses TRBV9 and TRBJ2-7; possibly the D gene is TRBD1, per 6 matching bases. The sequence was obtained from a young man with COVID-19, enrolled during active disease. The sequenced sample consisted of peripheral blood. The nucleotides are TGTGCCAGCAGCGTAGTCGCAGGGGTGGGCGAGCAGTACTTC. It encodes CASSVVAGVGEQYF.